This TCR beta chain stems from a study of neurological immune-mediated disorders. Study outcomes and limitations: No CDR3 amino acid sequences were shared by expanded clones across subjects, suggesting private repertoires in all groups. In HTLV-1-associated myelopathy, TCR clonal expansion was greatest, whereas multiple sclerosis had the least, falling below healthy controls.

Time point indicated: longitudinal time-point 3. The unsorted libraries were generated from a total of 2 million PBMCs, which had been stored in RNAlater at -80 C. CDR1 ENHRY and CDR2 SYGVKD come from the germline V gene. V lost 6 bases to trimming and J lost 0 bases, with 9 bases between them. CDR3 length equals 14 residues. TCRdb processed the 5' RACE reads anew with MiXCR; each CDR3 protein has one entry. Of more than 100,000 distinct CDR3 sequences listed, roughly a tenth are singletons. As concerns this clonotype: As yet, its antigen is unknown.

The sample was PBMCs. V and J are TRBV10-3 and TRBJ2-4; weak D call: TRBD2 (5 bases). This clonotype originated in a female donor with HTLV-1-associated myelopathy (HAM/TSP). The DNA of the CDR3 is TGTGCCATCAGCGGACTGGGAGCCAAAAACATTCAGTACTTC. Residues: CAISGLGAKNIQYF.